The 4 T cell receptor beta chains in this list originate from one sample, sequenced in a study of blood T cells in healthy people across ages. Using a J-beta primer mix together with a sample-barcoded 5' primer, a second PCR was run for roughly 7 to 12 cycles. TCRdb re-analysed the 5' RACE reads in MiXCR, keeping a single row per CDR3 protein. In the table there are around 1,500,000 distinct CDR3 sequences, approximately 42% of which are singletons. Material: blood. These receptors all stem from a woman aged 18 to 35 in good health.

The rearrangement joins TRBV20-1 to TRBJ1-2, with D possibly matching TRBD1 (6 bases). The CDR3 totals 15 residues. The ends were cut back, 1 base at V and 3 bases at J, with 15 bases in the middle. Germline V gives CDR1 DFQATT, CDR2 SNEGSKA (reference sequence). The CDR3 nucleotides read TGCAGTGCTAGAGGGGGGACAAGGGGTGACTATGGCTACACCTTC. Translating it yields CSARGGTRGDYGYTF.

There are a few counts of this clonotype. The chain uses TRBV12-3 or TRBV12-4 and TRBJ2-4; D may be TRBD1 (5 bases). V was shortened by 2 bases and J by 5 bases, with 7 bases between the two germline ends. This CDR3 is 13 amino acids long. CDR3 sequence reads: CASSLKGQNIQYF. The CDR3 nucleotides are TGTGCCAGCAGTTTAAAGGGGCAAAACATTCAGTACTTC.

This clonotype was recorded a few times. The chain uses TRBV7-8 and TRBJ2-5; D is perhaps TRBD2 (5 bases). The ends were cut back, 7 bases at V and 1 base at J, with 10 bases in the middle. CDR3 size: 13 residues. Germline assignment: CDR1 SGHVS and CDR2 FQNEAQ. The chain's CDR3 is CASTLRAQETQYF. The CDR3 DNA follows: TGTGCCAGCACCTTGCGGGCCCAAGAGACCCAGTACTTC. The entire variable domain, with the rest obtained from reference TRBV7-8 and TRBJ2-5, is as follows: GAGVSQSPRYKVAKRGQDVALRCDPISGHVSLFWYQQALGQGPEFLTYFQNEAQLDKSGLPSDRFFAERPEGSVSTLKIQRTQQEDSAVYLCASTLRAQETQYFGPGTRLLVL.

There are a few counts of this clonotype. The chain joins TRBV7-3 to TRBJ2-3, with TRBD1 identical over 8 bases. CDR3 length: 15 residues. Trimming cost V 4 bases and J 5 bases; bases outside gene matches: 8. The V gene's germline CDR1 is SGHTA and CDR2 FQGTGA. This chain's CDR3 is CASSSQGARLDTQYF. The CDR3 DNA sequence: TGTGCCAGCAGCTCTCAGGGGGCTAGGTTAGATACGCAGTATTTT.